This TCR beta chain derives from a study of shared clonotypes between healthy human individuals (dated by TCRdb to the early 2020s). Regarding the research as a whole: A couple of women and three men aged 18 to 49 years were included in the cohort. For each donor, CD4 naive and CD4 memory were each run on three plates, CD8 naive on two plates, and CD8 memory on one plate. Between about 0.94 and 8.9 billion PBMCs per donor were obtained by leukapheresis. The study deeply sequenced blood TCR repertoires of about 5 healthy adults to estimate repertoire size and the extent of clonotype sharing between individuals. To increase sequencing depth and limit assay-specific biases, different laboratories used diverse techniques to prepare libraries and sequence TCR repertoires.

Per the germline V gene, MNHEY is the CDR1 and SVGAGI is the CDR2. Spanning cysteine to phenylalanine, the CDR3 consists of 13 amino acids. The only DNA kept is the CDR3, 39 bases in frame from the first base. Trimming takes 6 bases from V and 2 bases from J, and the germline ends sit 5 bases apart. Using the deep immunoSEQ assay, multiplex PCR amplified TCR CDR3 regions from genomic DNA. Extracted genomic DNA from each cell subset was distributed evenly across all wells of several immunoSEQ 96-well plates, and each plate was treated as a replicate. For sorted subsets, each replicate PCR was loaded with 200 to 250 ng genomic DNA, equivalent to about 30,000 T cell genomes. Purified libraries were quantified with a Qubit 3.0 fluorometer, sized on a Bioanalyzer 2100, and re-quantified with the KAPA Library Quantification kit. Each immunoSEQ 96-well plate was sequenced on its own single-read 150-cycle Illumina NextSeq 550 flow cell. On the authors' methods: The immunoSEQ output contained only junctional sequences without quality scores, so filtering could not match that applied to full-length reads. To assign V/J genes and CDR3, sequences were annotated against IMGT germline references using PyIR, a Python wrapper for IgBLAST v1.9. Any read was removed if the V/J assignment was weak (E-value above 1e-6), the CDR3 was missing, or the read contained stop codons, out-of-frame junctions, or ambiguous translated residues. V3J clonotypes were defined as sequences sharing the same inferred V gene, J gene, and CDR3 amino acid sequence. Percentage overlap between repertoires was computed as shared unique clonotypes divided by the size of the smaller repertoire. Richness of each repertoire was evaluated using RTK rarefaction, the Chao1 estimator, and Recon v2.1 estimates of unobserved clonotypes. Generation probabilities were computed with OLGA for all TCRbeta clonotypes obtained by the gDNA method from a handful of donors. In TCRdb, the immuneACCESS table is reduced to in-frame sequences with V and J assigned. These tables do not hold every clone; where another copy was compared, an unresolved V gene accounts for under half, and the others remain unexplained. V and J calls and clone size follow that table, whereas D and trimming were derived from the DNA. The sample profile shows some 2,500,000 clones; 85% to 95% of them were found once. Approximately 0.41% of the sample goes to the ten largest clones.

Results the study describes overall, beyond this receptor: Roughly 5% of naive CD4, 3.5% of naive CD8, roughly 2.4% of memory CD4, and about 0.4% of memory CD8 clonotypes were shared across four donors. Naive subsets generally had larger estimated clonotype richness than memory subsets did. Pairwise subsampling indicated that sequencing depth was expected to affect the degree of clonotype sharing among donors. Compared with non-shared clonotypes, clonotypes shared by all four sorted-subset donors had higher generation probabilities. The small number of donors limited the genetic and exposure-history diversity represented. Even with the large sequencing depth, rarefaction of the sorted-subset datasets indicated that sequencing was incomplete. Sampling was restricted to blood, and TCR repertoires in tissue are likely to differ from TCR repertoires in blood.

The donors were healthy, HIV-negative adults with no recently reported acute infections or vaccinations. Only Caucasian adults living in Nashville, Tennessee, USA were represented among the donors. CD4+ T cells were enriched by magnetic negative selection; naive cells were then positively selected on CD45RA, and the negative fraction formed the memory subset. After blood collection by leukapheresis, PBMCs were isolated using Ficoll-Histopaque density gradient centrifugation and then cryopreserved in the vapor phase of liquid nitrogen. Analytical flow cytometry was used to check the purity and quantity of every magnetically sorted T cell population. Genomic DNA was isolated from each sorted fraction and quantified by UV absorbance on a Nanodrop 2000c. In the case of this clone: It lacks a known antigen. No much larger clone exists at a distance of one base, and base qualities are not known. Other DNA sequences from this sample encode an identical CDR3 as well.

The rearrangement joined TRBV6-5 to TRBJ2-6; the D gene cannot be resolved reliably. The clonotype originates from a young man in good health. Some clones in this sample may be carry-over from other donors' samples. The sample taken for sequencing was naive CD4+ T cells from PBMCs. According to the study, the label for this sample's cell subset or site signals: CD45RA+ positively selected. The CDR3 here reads CASRTPGANVLTF. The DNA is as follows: TGTGCCAGCAGAACCCCTGGGGCCAACGTCCTGACTTTC.